The rows below give T cell receptor beta chains drawn from one sample of a study of cytomegalovirus exposure and HLA in healthy donors. Sequencing was performed with immunoSEQ multiplex PCR; in TCRdb, only in-frame clones are kept and a portion is missing. The table includes 50,000 to 65,000 clones, about three quarters detected once. The sequenced sample consisted of PBMCs. The source of these receptors is a man aged 50 or older in good health and CMV-seropositive. Both conserved end residues are part of each CDR3. D genes are given only for firm matches. Some rows have no size entry. The others give once, few or many, or a class for an expanded clone.

TRBV19	TRBJ1-5	TRBD1	.	TGTGCCAGTAGTACCCGGCGGACAGGGGGTAGCAATCAGCCCCAGCATTTT	CASSTRRTGGSNQPQHF
TRBV27	TRBJ2-3	.	.	TGTGCCAGCAAAATAGTAAGAGCCACAGATACGCAGTATTTT	CASKIVRATDTQYF
TRBV25-1	TRBJ2-1	TRBD2	.	TGTGCCAGCCTCTCCCGCGGGACTAATTACAATGAGCAGTTCTTC	CASLSRGTNYNEQFF
TRBV5-6	TRBJ2-1	.	.	TGTGCCAGCAGCTTGGCGGGGGACTCCTACAATGAGCAGTTCTTC	CASSLAGDSYNEQFF
TRBV30	TRBJ2-4	.	.	TGTGCCTGGAGCCCGCGGGCTAGAGGGCACATTCAGTACTTC	CAWSPRARGHIQYF
TRBV19	TRBJ1-5	.	.	TGTGCCAGTAGTATGCTTAAGGGGGGCAATCAGCCCCAGCATTTT	CASSMLKGGNQPQHF
TRBV5-1	TRBJ2-2	TRBD1	.	TGCGCCAGCAGCCCCCCCGGGACAGGGAACACCGGGGAGCTGTTTTTT	CASSPPGTGNTGELFF
TRBV20-1	TRBJ2-1	.	.	TGCAGTGCTCAGCGGAATGAGCAGTTCTTC	CSAQRNEQFF
TRBV30	TRBJ2-1	TRBD2	.	TGTGCCTGGAGCGTTACTAGCGGATACAATGAGCAGTTCTTC	CAWSVTSGYNEQFF
TRBV6-6	TRBJ2-7	.	few	TGTGCCAGCATCCTAGGCGGATCGAGCTACGAGCAGTACTTC	CASILGGSSYEQYF
TRBV6-1	TRBJ1-1	TRBD1	.	TGTGCCAGCAGAGACAGGGGAGAGAACACTGAAGCTTTCTTT	CASRDRGENTEAFF
TRBV5-1	TRBJ2-5	.	.	TGCGCCAGCAGCTTGGAAGCAGGGGAGACCCAGTACTTC	CASSLEAGETQYF
TRBV6-1	TRBJ1-2	.	.	TGTGCCAGCAGTGAAACAGGACGGGCGTTAGGCTACACCTTC	CASSETGRALGYTF
TRBV4-1	TRBJ2-7	.	.	TGCGCCAGCAGCCAAGAACCCCCCGCAGGGATGGGCTACGAGCAGTACTTC	CASSQEPPAGMGYEQYF
TRBV5-6	TRBJ2-6	TRBD1	.	TGTGCCAGCAGCTTGGAGGGGACAGGGGGCTTCTCTGGGGCCAACGTCCTGACTTTC	CASSLEGTGGFSGANVLTF
TRBV15	TRBJ1-1	.	once	TGTGCCACCAGCAGAGATCTGAACGGGGGAGCGACTCTCGAAGCTTTCTTT	CATSRDLNGGATLEAFF
TRBV19	TRBJ2-5	TRBD2	few	TGTGCCAGTAGTCTTAGGACTAGCGGGAGTTCCGGCCTGTACCAAGAGACCCAGTACTTC	CASSLRTSGSSGLYQETQYF
TRBV6-5	TRBJ2-7	.	.	TGTGCCAGCAGTTACTCTGGCTCCGCCTACGAGCAGTACTTC	CASSYSGSAYEQYF
TRBV29-1	TRBJ2-1	TRBD1	.	TGCAGCGGGCTGGGACAGTGGGGCAATGAGCAGTTCTTC	CSGLGQWGNEQFF
TRBV19	TRBJ2-5	.	.	TGTGCCAGTAGTATAATCCAAGTATGGCAGACCCAGTACTTC	CASSIIQVWQTQYF
TRBV10-2	TRBJ1-5	.	.	TGCGCCAGCAGTCGGCCAGGGGATCAGCCCCAGCATTTT	CASSRPGDQPQHF
TRBV5-1	TRBJ2-7	TRBD1	once	TGCGCCAGCAGCTTGGCCGGGACAGGGGTACTTTACGAGCAGTACTTC	CASSLAGTGVLYEQYF
TRBV7-9	TRBJ2-7	.	few	TGTGCCAGCAGCGGAAGGGAGGTGTCTTCTTCCAGGGCAGTCTACGAGCAGTACTTC	CASSGREVSSSRAVYEQYF
TRBV7-9	TRBJ1-1	.	.	TGTGCCAGCAGCCGCCCAGGGGCGGAAGCTGAAGCTTTCTTT	CASSRPGAEAEAFF
TRBV10-2	TRBJ2-7	.	.	TGCGCCAGCAGTGAGAACACCTACGAGCAGTACTTC	CASSENTYEQYF
TRBV28	TRBJ1-2	.	few	TGTGCCAGCAGCCTCGTATCGACAGCTAACTATGGCTACACCTTC	CASSLVSTANYGYTF
TRBV19	TRBJ1-1	TRBD1	.	TGTGCCAGTAGTACCACCGGGACAGGGACTTTCTTT	CASSTTGTGTFF
TRBV7-7	TRBJ1-1	.	.	TGTGCCAGCAGCAGAGGGGAGGGCACTGAAGCTTTCTTT	CASSRGEGTEAFF
TRBV27	TRBJ2-7	TRBD2	.	TGTGCCAGCAGTTTGACTAGCGCTGACTACGAGCAGTACTTC	CASSLTSADYEQYF
TRBV10-1	TRBJ2-1	.	.	TGCGCCAGCAGTGAGGCCGGCGGGCTAGTCGGAAAGTACAATGAGCAGTTCTTC	CASSEAGGLVGKYNEQFF
TRBV5-8	TRBJ1-2	TRBD1	few	TGTGCCAGCAGCTGGTCCGGGACAGGGCGCTATGGCTACACCTTC	CASSWSGTGRYGYTF
TRBV6-4	TRBJ2-1	TRBD2	.	TGTGCCAGCAGTAGGGAGGGGCAGACCTTATACAATGAGCAGTTCTTC	CASSREGQTLYNEQFF
TRBV14	TRBJ1-1	.	.	TGTGCCAGCAGCCAAGTGGTTGGACAGGAAGCTTTCTTT	CASSQVVGQEAFF
TRBV6-5	TRBJ1-2	.	.	TGTGCCAGCAGTTCACAGGGAGCGCACTATGGCTACACCTTC	CASSSQGAHYGYTF
TRBV7-2	TRBJ1-4	TRBD1	.	TGTGCCAGCAGCTTAGTCGGGACAGGGGGCGGGAGTAATGAAAAACTGTTTTTT	CASSLVGTGGGSNEKLFF
TRBV19	TRBJ2-3	.	once	TGTGCCAGTAGTAATCAACCAGGGGTCACAGATACGCAGTATTTT	CASSNQPGVTDTQYF
TRBV29-1	TRBJ2-7	.	.	TGCCGACGGGCAGGGCCCTACGAGCAGTACTTC	CRRAGPYEQYF
TRBV6-6	TRBJ2-5	.	.	TGTGCCAGCAGTTATCCCAGGGCGGAGACCCAGTACTTC	CASSYPRAETQYF
TRBV5-1	TRBJ1-3	.	once	TGCGCCAGCACCACCCGTTCCGGGAGCTCTGGAAACACCATATATTTT	CASTTRSGSSGNTIYF
TRBV2	TRBJ1-3	.	.	TGTGCCAGCAGTGGGACAGTCTCTGGAAACACCATATATTTT	CASSGTVSGNTIYF
TRBV6-4	TRBJ2-1	TRBD2	few	TGTGCCAGCAGCCTCATGCCGGGACTACTCAATGAGCAGTTCTTC	CASSLMPGLLNEQFF
TRBV27	TRBJ1-2	.	.	TGTGCCAGCAGCAAAGGGGCAGCTAACTATGGCTACACCTTC	CASSKGAANYGYTF
TRBV19	TRBJ1-5	.	.	TGTGCCAGTAGTCCGGGGAAGGCCCAGCATTTT	CASSPGKAQHF
TRBV5-1	TRBJ1-6	TRBD1	.	TGCGCCAGCAGCTTGGCCGGGACAGGGAGTGCACCCCTCCACTTT	CASSLAGTGSAPLHF
TRBV9	TRBJ1-6	.	few	TGTGCCAGCAGCCCCAGACAGGATTCACCCCTCCACTTT	CASSPRQDSPLHF
TRBV4-3	TRBJ2-3	TRBD2	.	TGCGCCAGCAGCCAAGTTGTAGCGGGGGGCACAGATACGCAGTATTTT	CASSQVVAGGTDTQYF